This paragraph covers one TCR beta chain sequence. The sample originates from a study of blood T cells in healthy people across ages. Primers used in a second PCR of about 7 to 12 cycles were a sample-barcoded 5' primer and a J-beta primer mix. One entry per CDR3 protein results from TCRdb running MiXCR on the 5' RACE reads. The sample holds roughly 1,500,000 distinct CDR3 sequences, 30% to 35% seen once. Germline-derived CDR1 and CDR2 are DFQATT and SNEGSKA (reference sequence). The CDR3 has 14 amino acids. V was cut by 1 base and J by 12 bases, with 22 bases left in between. The chain is built from TRBV20-1 and TRBJ2-7; unclear D gene. This receptor was obtained from a woman in her thirties in good health. Specimen: blood. CDR3 nucleotides: TGCAGTGCTAGAGGGGCGGCCGACAAAGAGACCCGGTACTTC. Translated: CSARGAADKETRYF.